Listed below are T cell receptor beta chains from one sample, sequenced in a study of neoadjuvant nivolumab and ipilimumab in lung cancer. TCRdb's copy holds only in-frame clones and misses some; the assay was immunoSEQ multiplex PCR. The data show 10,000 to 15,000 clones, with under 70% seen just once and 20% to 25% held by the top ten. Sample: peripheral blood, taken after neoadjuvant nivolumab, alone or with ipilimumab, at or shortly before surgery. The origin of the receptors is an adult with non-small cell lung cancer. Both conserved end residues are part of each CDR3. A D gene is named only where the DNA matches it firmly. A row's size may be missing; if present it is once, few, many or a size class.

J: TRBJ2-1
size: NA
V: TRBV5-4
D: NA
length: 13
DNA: TGTGCCAGCAGCTTCGGGGTCATCAATGAGCAGTTCTTC
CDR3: CASSFGVINEQFF

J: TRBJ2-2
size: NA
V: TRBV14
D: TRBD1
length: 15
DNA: TGTGCCAGCAGCCGAACAGGGGGAACTGTCGGGGAGCTGTTTTTT
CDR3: CASSRTGGTVGELFF

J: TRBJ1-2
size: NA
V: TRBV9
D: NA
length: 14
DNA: TGTGCCAGCAGCGTAGAAATACAGGGCATAGGCTACACCTTC
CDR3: CASSVEIQGIGYTF

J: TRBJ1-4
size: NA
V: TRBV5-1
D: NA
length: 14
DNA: TGCGCCAGCAGCTTAAGGGGGAATGGCGAAAAACTGTTTTTT
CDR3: CASSLRGNGEKLFF

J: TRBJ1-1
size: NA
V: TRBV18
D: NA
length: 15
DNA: TGTGCCAGCTCACCACCGGGGGCCGGGAACACTGAAGCTTTCTTT
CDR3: CASSPPGAGNTEAFF

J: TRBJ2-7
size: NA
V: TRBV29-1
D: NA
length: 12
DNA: TGCAGCGTTGGAGCGCCAGGCTACGAGCAGTACTTC
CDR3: CSVGAPGYEQYF

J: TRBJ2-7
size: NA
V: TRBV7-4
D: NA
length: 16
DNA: TGTGCCAGCAGCTTAGGTAGACGGGAGATAAGCTACGAGCAGTACTTC
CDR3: CASSLGRREISYEQYF

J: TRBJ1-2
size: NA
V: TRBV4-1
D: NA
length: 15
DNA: TGCGCCAGCAGCCAAGAGCGGCAAACCCTCTATGGCTACACCTTC
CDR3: CASSQERQTLYGYTF

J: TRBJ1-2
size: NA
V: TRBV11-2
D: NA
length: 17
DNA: TGTGCCAGCAGTTTGGGTTTCGAGGGGCGGACTAACTATGGCTACACCTTC
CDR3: CASSLGFEGRTNYGYTF

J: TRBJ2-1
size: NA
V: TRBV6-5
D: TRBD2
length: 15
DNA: TGTGCCAGCAGTTACGGGCTAGCGGACCACAATGAGCAGTTCTTC
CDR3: CASSYGLADHNEQFF

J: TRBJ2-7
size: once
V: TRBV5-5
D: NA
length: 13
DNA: TGTGCCAGCAGTCAGAGGGTAACCTACGAGCAGTACTTC
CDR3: CASSQRVTYEQYF

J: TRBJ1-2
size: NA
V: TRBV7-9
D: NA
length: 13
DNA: TGTGCCAGCAGCTTAGTAGGGCTCTTTGGCTACACCTTC
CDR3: CASSLVGLFGYTF

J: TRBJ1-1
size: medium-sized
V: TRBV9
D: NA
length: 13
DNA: TGTGCCAGCAGCGTAGGGAAGAACACTGAAGCTTTCTTT
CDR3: CASSVGKNTEAFF

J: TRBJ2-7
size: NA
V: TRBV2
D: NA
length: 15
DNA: TGTGCCAGCAGTGAATTTACCTCTGGGGGGATCGAGCAGTACTTC
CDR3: CASSEFTSGGIEQYF

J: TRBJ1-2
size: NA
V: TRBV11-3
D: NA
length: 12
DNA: TGTGCCAGCAGCTTAGGTGATTTCGCCAGGACCTTC
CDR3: CASSLGDFARTF

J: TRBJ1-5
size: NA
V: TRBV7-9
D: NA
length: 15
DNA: TGTGCCAGCAGCTTAAGTGCAGCCAGCAATCAGCCCCAGCATTTT
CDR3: CASSLSAASNQPQHF

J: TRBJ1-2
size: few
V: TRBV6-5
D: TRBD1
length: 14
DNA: TGTGCCAGCAGTCTCCTATCGGGACAGTATGGCTACACCTTC
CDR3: CASSLLSGQYGYTF

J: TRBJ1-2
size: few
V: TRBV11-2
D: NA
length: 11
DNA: TGTGCCAGCACTTCGAACTATGGCTACACCTTC
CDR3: CASTSNYGYTF

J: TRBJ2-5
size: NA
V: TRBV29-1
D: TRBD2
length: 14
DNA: TGCAGCGATCTAGCGGGAGGTAGTGGGAAGACCCAGTACTTC
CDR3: CSDLAGGSGKTQYF

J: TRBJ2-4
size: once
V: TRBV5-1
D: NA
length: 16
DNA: TGCGCCAGCAGCTTGGATCCAGGGCTAGCCAAAAACATTCAGTACTTC
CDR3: CASSLDPGLAKNIQYF

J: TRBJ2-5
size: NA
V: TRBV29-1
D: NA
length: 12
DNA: TGCAGCGTTGGGAAAGGCCAAGAGACCCAGTACTTC
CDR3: CSVGKGQETQYF

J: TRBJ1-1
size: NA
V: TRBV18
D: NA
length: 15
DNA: TGTGCCAGCTCACCAACCGGGTCAGGGAACACTGAAGCTTTCTTT
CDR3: CASSPTGSGNTEAFF

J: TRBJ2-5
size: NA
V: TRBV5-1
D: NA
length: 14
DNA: TGCGCCAGCAGCTCGGGGCCGGGAATTGAGACCCAGTACTTC
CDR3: CASSSGPGIETQYF

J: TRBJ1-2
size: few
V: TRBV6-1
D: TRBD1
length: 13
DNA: TGTGCCAGCAGGAGCCGGACAGGGGACGGCTACACCTTC
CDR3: CASRSRTGDGYTF

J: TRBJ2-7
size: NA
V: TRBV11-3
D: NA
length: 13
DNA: TGTGCCAGCAGCTTAGACGGGGCAAACGAGCAGTACTTC
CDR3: CASSLDGANEQYF

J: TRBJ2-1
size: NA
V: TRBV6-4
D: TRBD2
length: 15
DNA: TGTGCCAGCAGATCGACTAGCGGTACCTACAATGAGCAGTTCTTC
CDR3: CASRSTSGTYNEQFF

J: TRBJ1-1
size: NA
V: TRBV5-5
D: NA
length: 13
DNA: TGTGCCAGCAGCTTGGCGACTAACCCTGAAGCTTTCTTT
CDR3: CASSLATNPEAFF

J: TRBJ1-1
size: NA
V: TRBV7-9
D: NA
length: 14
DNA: TGTGCCAGCAGCTTAGACGTTCCGAACACTGAAGCTTTCTTT
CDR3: CASSLDVPNTEAFF

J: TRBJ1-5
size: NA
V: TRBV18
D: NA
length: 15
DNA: TGTGCCAGCTCACCGTCCTACACAGCGGATCAGCCCCAGCATTTT
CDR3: CASSPSYTADQPQHF

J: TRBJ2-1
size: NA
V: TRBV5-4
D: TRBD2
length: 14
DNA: TGTGCCAGCAAGGAAGGACTAGCGGGGGATGAGCAGTTCTTC
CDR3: CASKEGLAGDEQFF

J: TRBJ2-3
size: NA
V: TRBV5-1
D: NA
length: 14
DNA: TGCGCCAGCAGCCAGGAACTGGCCCGCGATACGCAGTATTTT
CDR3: CASSQELARDTQYF

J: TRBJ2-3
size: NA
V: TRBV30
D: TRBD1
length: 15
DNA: TGTGCCTGGAGTGGCGGGACAGGGGGTTCAGATACGCAGTATTTT
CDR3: CAWSGGTGGSDTQYF

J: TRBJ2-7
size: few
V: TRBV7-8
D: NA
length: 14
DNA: TGTGCCAGCAGCTCCCGGGACCGAAGGTACGAGCAGTACTTC
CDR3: CASSSRDRRYEQYF

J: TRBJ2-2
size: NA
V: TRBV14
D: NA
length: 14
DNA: TGTGCCAGCAGCCAAGGGAGGAGCACCGGGGAGCTGTTTTTT
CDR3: CASSQGRSTGELFF

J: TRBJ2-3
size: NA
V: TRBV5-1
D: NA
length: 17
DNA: TGCGCCAGCAGCTTGGCGGGCGGGCCCACCGGCGCAGATACGCAGTATTTT
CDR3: CASSLAGGPTGADTQYF

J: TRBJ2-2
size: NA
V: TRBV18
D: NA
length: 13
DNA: TGTGCCAGCTCACCCGGGAACACCGGGGAGCTGTTTTTT
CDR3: CASSPGNTGELFF

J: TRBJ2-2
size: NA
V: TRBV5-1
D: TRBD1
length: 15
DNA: TGCGCCAGCAGCTTCCAACAGGGGGCCACCGGGGAGCTGTTTTTT
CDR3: CASSFQQGATGELFF

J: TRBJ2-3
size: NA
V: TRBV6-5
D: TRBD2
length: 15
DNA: TGTGCCAGTCGACGGACTAGCGGGAGGCCGGATACGCAGTATTTT
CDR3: CASRRTSGRPDTQYF

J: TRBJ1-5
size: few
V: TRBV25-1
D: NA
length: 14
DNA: TGTGCCAGCAGTGGCAACAGAGGAGCTCAGCCCCAGCATTTT
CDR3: CASSGNRGAQPQHF

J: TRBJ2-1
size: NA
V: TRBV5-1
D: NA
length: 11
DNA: TGCGCCAGCAGCTTGGCAGCTGAGCAGTTCTTC
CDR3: CASSLAAEQFF

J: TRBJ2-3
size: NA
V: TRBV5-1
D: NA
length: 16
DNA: TGCGCCAGCAGCTTGGAAATGCGGAGATTCACAGATACGCAGTATTTT
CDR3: CASSLEMRRFTDTQYF

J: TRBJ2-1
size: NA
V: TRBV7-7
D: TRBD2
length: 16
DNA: TGTGCTAGCAGCGTCCCTGCGGGAGGAAACAACAATGAGCAGTTCTTC
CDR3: CASSVPAGGNNNEQFF

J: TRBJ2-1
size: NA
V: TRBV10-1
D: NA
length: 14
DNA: TGCGCCAGCAGGGAAAGTCTGGGATACAATGAGCAGTTCTTC
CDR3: CASRESLGYNEQFF

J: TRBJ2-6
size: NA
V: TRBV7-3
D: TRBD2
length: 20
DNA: TGTGCCAGCAGCCCTCCCGGCGGACTAGCGGGAGTGGATGGGGCCAACGTCCTGACTTTC
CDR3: CASSPPGGLAGVDGANVLTF

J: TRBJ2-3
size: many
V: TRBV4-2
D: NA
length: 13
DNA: TGTGCCAGCAGCCAGGAGTACACAGATACGCAGTATTTT
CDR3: CASSQEYTDTQYF

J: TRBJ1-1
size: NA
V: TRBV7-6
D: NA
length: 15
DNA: TGTGCCAGCAGCCCAACCCTTGGGGGGGACACTGAAGCTTTCTTT
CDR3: CASSPTLGGDTEAFF

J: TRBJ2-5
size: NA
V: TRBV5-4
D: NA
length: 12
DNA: TGTGCCAGCAGCCGACAGCAAGAGACCCAGTACTTC
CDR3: CASSRQQETQYF

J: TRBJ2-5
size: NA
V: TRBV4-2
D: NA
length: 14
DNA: TGTGCCAGCAGCCAAGGGACTGATGGGGGGACCCAGTACTTC
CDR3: CASSQGTDGGTQYF